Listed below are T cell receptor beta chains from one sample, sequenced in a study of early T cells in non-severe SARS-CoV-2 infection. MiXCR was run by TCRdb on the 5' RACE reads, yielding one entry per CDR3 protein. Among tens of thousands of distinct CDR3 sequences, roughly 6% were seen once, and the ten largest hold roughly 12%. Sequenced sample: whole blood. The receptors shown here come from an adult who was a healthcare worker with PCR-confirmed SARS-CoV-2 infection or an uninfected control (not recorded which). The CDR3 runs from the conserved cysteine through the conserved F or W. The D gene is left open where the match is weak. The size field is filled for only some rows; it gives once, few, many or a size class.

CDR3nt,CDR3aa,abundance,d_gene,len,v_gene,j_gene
TGTGCCAGCTCACAGACAGGGGACGAGACCCAGTACTTC,CASSQTGDETQYF,many,TRBD1,13,TRBV18,TRBJ2-5
TGTGCCAGCACCACAGCGGGGACCAGGACCGGGGAGCTGTTTTTT,CASTTAGTRTGELFF,many,TRBD2,15,TRBV28,TRBJ2-2
TGCGCCAGCAGCCAAGTGACGGGGGGCGGTTCAGATACGCAGTATTTT,CASSQVTGGGSDTQYF,few,NA,16,TRBV4-3,TRBJ2-3
TGCAGTGTCCTAGTTGCAGGACTAGCTCGCGTCAGGGTGACCCAGTACTTC,CSVLVAGLARVRVTQYF,NA,TRBD2,17,TRBV20-1,TRBJ2-5
TGTGCCAGCAGCACCTCGACTAGCGGACCGGGTGAGCAGTTCTTC,CASSTSTSGPGEQFF,NA,TRBD2,15,TRBV11-2,TRBJ2-1
TGCAGTGCTAGAGGGGACAGACCCTATGGCTACACCTTC,CSARGDRPYGYTF,many,TRBD1,13,TRBV20-1,TRBJ1-2
TGCGCCAGCAGCCAAATACCGGGACCGTTTTACGAGCAGTACTTC,CASSQIPGPFYEQYF,many,NA,15,TRBV4-3,TRBJ2-7
TGTGCCAGCAGTGAGCAGGGCGAGACCGGGGAGCTGTTTTTT,CASSEQGETGELFF,few,NA,14,TRBV6-1,TRBJ2-2
TGCGCCAGCAGCCAAGTGGGGGGACAGGGCCACGAGCAGTACTTC,CASSQVGGQGHEQYF,many,TRBD1,15,TRBV4-3,TRBJ2-7
TGCAGTGCTAGTGTCGGAGGGAGGAATGAGCAGTTCTTC,CSASVGGRNEQFF,many,NA,13,TRBV20-1,TRBJ2-1
TGTGCCAGCAGCCAACTTACGCAGAGAGGTACGCAGTATTTT,CASSQLTQRGTQYF,many,NA,14,TRBV3-1,TRBJ2-3
TGCAGCGTTGCGGGAGATTACAATGAGCAGTTCTTC,CSVAGDYNEQFF,many,NA,12,TRBV29-1,TRBJ2-1
TGTGCCAGCAGTTCGACTAGCGGGATCGCAGATACGCAGTATTTT,CASSSTSGIADTQYF,many,TRBD2,15,TRBV12-3/TRBV12-4,TRBJ2-3
TGTGCCAGCAGCACACACCCTAGCAATCAGCCCCAGCATTTT,CASSTHPSNQPQHF,many,NA,14,TRBV7-2,TRBJ1-5
TGTGCCACCAGCAGAGGGCTTTTCGGGTACGAGCAGTACTTC,CATSRGLFGYEQYF,few,NA,14,TRBV15,TRBJ2-7
TGTGCCAGCAGTCGCGGGGTTAATAGCAATCAGCCCCAGCATTTT,CASSRGVNSNQPQHF,many,NA,15,TRBV28,TRBJ1-5